What follows is one T cell receptor (beta chain) and its context. An end of the junction does not agree with germline; a read error may underlie this. This sample was included in a study of control samples from healthy donors and cancer patients. Repertoires were generated with immunoSEQ multiplex PCR, while TCRdb's copy carries only in-frame clones and drops some. The sample has about 130,000 clones; around 92% are singletons. The CDR3 contains 15 residues. Germline V gives CDR1 SGHRS, CDR2 YFSETQ. The sample comprised blood. This TCR derives from a woman in her 50s in good health. The genes are TRBV5-1 and TRBJ2-7; D perhaps matches TRBD1 (5 bases). The CDR3 DNA reads as TGCGCCAGCAGCGCTCCAGGGTCCTCCTCCAACGAGCAGTACTTC. This codes for CASSAPGSSSNEQYF.